This T cell receptor (beta chain) was recovered during a study of shared clonotypes between healthy human individuals (dated by TCRdb to the early 2020s). Turning to the overall study: A couple of women and three men aged 18 to 49 years were included in the cohort. Blood TCR repertoires of a handful of healthy adults were deeply sequenced to estimate repertoire size and the extent of clonotype sharing between individuals. Different laboratories and diverse techniques were used to prepare libraries and sequence TCR repertoires, to increase sequencing depth and limit assay-specific biases. For each donor, three plates each were used for CD4 naive and CD4 memory, two plates were used for CD8 naive, and one plate was used for CD8 memory. Between about 0.8 and 9 billion PBMCs per donor were obtained by leukapheresis.

Donors were healthy HIV-negative adults with no recently reported acute infections or vaccinations. Every donor was a Caucasian adult residing in Nashville, Tennessee, USA. Magnetic negative selection was used to enrich CD4+ T cells, after which naive cells were positively selected on CD45RA and the negative fraction became the memory subset. Blood was collected by leukapheresis, and PBMCs were isolated by Ficoll-Histopaque density gradient centrifugation and then cryopreserved in liquid nitrogen vapor phase. Purity and quantity of every magnetically sorted T cell population were checked by analytical flow cytometry. Each sorted fraction had its genomic DNA isolated and then quantified by UV absorbance on a Nanodrop 2000c. Points the paper makes about the study in general: Even with the large sequencing depth, rarefaction of the sorted-subset datasets indicated that sequencing was incomplete. Across a handful of donors, around 5.4% of naive CD4, roughly 3.3% of naive CD8, roughly 2.2% of memory CD4, and over 0.35% of memory CD8 clonotypes were shared. Estimated clonotype richness was generally larger for naive than for memory subsets. Compared with non-shared clonotypes, clonotypes shared by all four sorted-subset donors had higher generation probabilities. Sampling was restricted to blood, and TCR repertoires in tissue are likely to differ from TCR repertoires in blood. Based on pairwise subsampling, the degree of clonotype sharing among donors was expected to be affected by sequencing depth. Because the study included a small number of donors, the genetic and exposure-history diversity represented was limited.

Using the deep immunoSEQ assay, multiplex PCR amplified TCR CDR3 regions from genomic DNA. Extracted genomic DNA from each cell subset was distributed evenly across all wells of several immunoSEQ 96-well plates, and each plate was treated as a replicate. For sorted subsets, 200 ng of genomic DNA, equivalent to some 33,000 T cell genomes, went into each replicate PCR. The purified libraries were quantified using a Qubit 3.0 fluorometer, sized with a Bioanalyzer 2100, and then quantified again using the KAPA Library Quantification kit. Every immunoSEQ 96-well plate was sequenced on a dedicated single-read 150-cycle Illumina NextSeq 550 flow cell. The published analysis was carried out like this. Because the immunoSEQ output included only junctional sequences and no quality scores, the filtering could not be the same as the filtering used for full-length reads. To assign V/J genes and CDR3, sequences were annotated against IMGT germline references using PyIR, a Python wrapper for IgBLAST v1.9. Any read was removed if the V/J assignment was weak (E-value above 1e-6), the CDR3 was missing, or the read contained stop codons, out-of-frame junctions, or ambiguous translated residues. V3J clonotypes were defined as sequences sharing the same inferred V gene, J gene, and CDR3 amino acid sequence. To compute the percentage overlap between repertoires, the number of shared unique clonotypes was divided by the size of the smaller repertoire. Richness of each repertoire was evaluated using RTK rarefaction, the Chao1 estimator, and Recon v2.1 estimates of unobserved clonotypes. For all TCRbeta clonotypes obtained by the gDNA method from several donors, generation probabilities were computed with OLGA. The table comes from immuneACCESS by way of TCRdb, which keeps in-frame sequences with V and J called. Part of the clones is missing from these tables; in studies checked, under half for an unresolved V gene and the rest for unknown reasons. Clonal size and the V and J genes are those of that table, whereas D and trimming came from the DNA. The sample contains around 240,000 clones, 65% of them found a single time. The ten biggest clones cover 11% of the sample.

The CDR3, from cysteine to phenylalanine, totals 15 residues. Only the CDR3 DNA is retained, 45 bases long and in frame from the first base. V is shortened by 4 bases, J by 4 bases, and the region joining them spans 15 bases. From the germline V gene, CDR1 is SGHRS and CDR2 is YFSETQ. Regarding this clone: Its antigen is not yet known. No base quality values were provided; no much bigger clone lies one nucleotide off.

The material sequenced was memory CD4+ T cells sorted from blood. The cell subset or site label, as the study defines it: CD45RA-negative fraction. This receptor was identified in a man under 40 in good health. This chain joins TRBV5-1 to TRBJ1-3; TRBD1 is possibly the D segment (6 matching bases). CDR3 loop: CASSETGQGGNTIYF. The base sequence is TGCGCCAGCAGCGAAACAGGGCAAGGAGGAAACACCATATATTTT.